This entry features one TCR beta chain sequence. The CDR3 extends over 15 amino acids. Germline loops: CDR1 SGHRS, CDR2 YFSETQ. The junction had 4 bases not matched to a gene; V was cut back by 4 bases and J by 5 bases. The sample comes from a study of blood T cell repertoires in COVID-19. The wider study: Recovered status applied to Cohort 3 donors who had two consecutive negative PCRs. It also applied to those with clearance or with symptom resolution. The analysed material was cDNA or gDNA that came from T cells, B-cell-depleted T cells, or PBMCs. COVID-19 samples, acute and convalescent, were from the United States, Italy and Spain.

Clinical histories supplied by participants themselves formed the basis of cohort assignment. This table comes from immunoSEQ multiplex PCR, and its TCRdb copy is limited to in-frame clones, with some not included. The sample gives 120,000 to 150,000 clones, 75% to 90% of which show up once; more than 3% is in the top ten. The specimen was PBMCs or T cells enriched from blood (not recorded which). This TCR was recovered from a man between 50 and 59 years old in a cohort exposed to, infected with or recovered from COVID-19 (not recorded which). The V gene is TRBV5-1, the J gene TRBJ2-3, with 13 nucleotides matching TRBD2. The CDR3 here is CASSPRTSGRDTQYF. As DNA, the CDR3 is TGCGCCAGCAGCCCCCGGACTAGCGGGAGAGATACGCAGTATTTT.